The TCR beta chain under discussion was sequenced for a study of cytomegalovirus exposure and HLA in healthy donors. Primers included in the PCR were 60 Vbeta and 13 Jbeta primers. Profiling relied on immunoSEQ multiplex PCR, and the TCRdb table lists in-frame clones only, not all of them. The table for this sample gives over 100,000 clones. As concerns this clone: What it binds is unknown.

Study results and caveats: Later work found that TCR association rates differed between HLA loci; DRB1 had the most and HLA-C the fewest. A later analysis reportedly found fewer N-insertions in an Asian-associated ancestry cluster than the roughly 670-donor mean. Judged likely to be a sequencing artifact was a cluster of highly shared sequence variants.

The germline V gene has CDR1 SGHTA and CDR2 FQGNSA. The CDR3 loop spans 16 amino acids. The J segment lost 0 bases and the V segment lost 5 bases, leaving 3 bases of the junction unmatched. The J gene is TRBJ1-3, the V gene TRBV7-2; 11 bases match TRBD1. The receptor comes from a man aged 30 to 45 in good health and CMV-seronegative. The sequencing sample was made of PBMCs. The chain's CDR3 is CASSRTGGSSGNTIYF. The CDR3 nucleotides are TGTGCCAGCAGCAGGACAGGGGGCAGCTCTGGAAACACCATATATTTT.